One sample yielded the 18 T cell receptor beta chains listed below, sequenced in a study of blood T cell repertoires in COVID-19. The method was immunoSEQ multiplex PCR; TCRdb's version includes in-frame clones alone and lacks a portion of them. The data hold about 21,000 clones, with about nine tenths observed a single time. Sequences were obtained from peripheral blood. The origin of the receptors is a human donor in a cohort sampled during active COVID-19.

V usage is TRBV27 and J usage is TRBJ2-1, with D perhaps matching TRBD2 (7 bases). CDR1 and CDR2 from the germline V gene are MNHEY and SMNVEV (reference sequence). Trimming pared 0 bases from V and 13 bases from J, leaving 16 bases between. This CDR3 is 14 amino acids long. CDR3 residues: CASSLSMGGPRQFF. The CDR3, as DNA: TGTGCCAGCAGTTTATCGATGGGGGGGCCCCGTCAGTTCTTC.

The V and J genes are TRBV10-3 and TRBJ2-1; D may be TRBD1 (5 bases). Germline CDR1 and CDR2: ENHRY and SYGVKD. This CDR3 has 13 residues. The V end was cut by 6 bases, the J end by 5 bases, with 11 bases between. This CDR3 is CAIRKDSHNEQFF. The DNA of the CDR3 is TGTGCCATCAGGAAAGACAGCCACAATGAGCAGTTCTTC.

The chain carries TRBV6-5 and TRBJ1-2, with D possibly TRBD1 on 5 matching bases. The CDR3 runs to 13 residues. Trimming stripped 4 bases from V and 2 bases from J, with 8 bases between. Germline values: CDR1 MNHEY, CDR2 SVGAGI. CDR3 sequence: CASSWGRNYGYTF. In DNA form, the CDR3 reads TGTGCCAGCAGTTGGGGCAGGAACTATGGCTACACCTTC.

The chain carries TRBV7-8 and TRBJ1-6; D is perhaps TRBD1 (6 bases). The CDR3 extends over 15 amino acids. The V end was cut by 5 bases, the J end by 9 bases, with 17 bases between. CDR1 is SGHVS and CDR2 is FQNEAQ in the germline V gene. The CDR3 nucleotides are TGTGCCAGCAGCCGCATACAGGGCGGCAGTTCACCCCTCCACTTT. Translated: CASSRIQGGSSPLHF.

J is TRBJ2-3 and V is TRBV7-9; D uncertain. CDR3 length: 15 residues. V lost 1 base and J 1 base, leaving 9 bases between the germline ends. Per the germline V gene, CDR1 is SEHNR and CDR2 is FQNEAQ (reference sequence). CDR3: CASSLVVLGTDTQYF. In DNA form, the CDR3 reads TGTGCCAGCAGCTTAGTTGTCCTCGGCACAGATACGCAGTATTTT.

Of note for this clone: Germline and junction disagree at one end, which may indicate a read error. This rearrangement joins TRBV5-5 to TRBJ2-5; D may be TRBD1 (6 bases). The length of the CDR3 is 14 residues. The V gene's germline CDR1 is SGHKS and CDR2 YYEKEE (reference sequence). In DNA form, the CDR3 reads TGTGCCAGCAGGTTGGGACACGGAAGAGAGACCCAGTACTTC. This translates into CASRLGHGRETQYF. The variable domain in full, with the rest retrieved from reference TRBV5-5 and TRBJ2-5, is DAGVTQSPTHLIKTRGQQVTLRCSPISGHKSVSWYQQVLGQGPQFIFQYYEKEERGRGNFPDRFSARQFPNYSSELNVNALLLGDSALYLCASRLGHGRETQYFGPGTRLLVL.

The chain carries TRBV7-8 and TRBJ2-3, with 11 positions matching TRBD1. The germline CDR1 and CDR2 sequences are SGHVS and FQNEAQ. V was clipped by 4 bases and J by 8 bases; unmatched bases: 8. This CDR3 spans 15 amino acids. In DNA form, the CDR3 reads TGTGCCAGCAGCTCCATTGGACAGGGGGCCGGTACGCAGTATTTT. Its translation: CASSSIGQGAGTQYF.

The rearrangement links TRBV7-8 to TRBJ1-1, with D hard to call. Trimming stripped 2 bases from V and 0 bases from J, with 7 bases between. The germline V gene encodes CDR1 SGHVS and CDR2 FQNEAQ. The CDR3 has 14 residues. CDR3 region: CASSLLGLNTEAFF. DNA of the CDR3: TGTGCCAGCAGCTTACTTGGGCTGAACACTGAAGCTTTCTTT.

V is TRBV25-1 and J is TRBJ2-1, with 10 bases identical to TRBD2. After removal of 6 bases from V and 7 bases from J, the junction contained 6 bases not matched to a gene. In germline, CDR1 is MGHDK, CDR2 SYGVNS. The CDR3 consists of 14 residues. In nucleotides, the CDR3 is TGTGCCAGCAGCTATAGCGGGGGGTGGAATGAGCAGTTCTTC. Encoded protein: CASSYSGGWNEQFF. The full variable domain, its missing parts supplied by reference TRBV25-1 and TRBJ2-1, is EADIYQTPRYLVIGTGKKITLECSQTMGHDKMYWYQQDPGMELHLIHYSYGVNSTEKGDLSSESTVSRIRTEHFPLTLESARPSHTSQYLCASSYSGGWNEQFFGPGTRLTVL.

This chain uses TRBV27 with TRBJ2-5, with no clear D. Germline CDR1 reads MNHEY; CDR2 reads SMNVEV (reference sequence). The CDR3 length is 13 residues. V lost 3 bases, J lost 2 bases, and 7 bases lay in between. The CDR3 is CASSFKMQETQYF. The CDR3 bases are TGTGCCAGCAGTTTCAAAATGCAAGAGACCCAGTACTTC.

The V gene is TRBV5-1, the J gene TRBJ1-2, with D possibly matching TRBD1 (6 bases). The germline V gene has CDR1 SGHRS and CDR2 YFSETQ. Trimming left V 0 bases short and J 5 bases short, with 11 bases between. This CDR3 is built from 14 residues. This CDR3 reads CASSLEARGYGYTF. The CDR3, as DNA: TGCGCCAGCAGCTTGGAGGCCAGGGGATATGGCTACACCTTC. Full variable domain (outside the CDR3, taken from reference TRBV5-1 and TRBJ1-2): KAGVTQTPRYLIKTRGQQVTLSCSPISGHRSVSWYQQTPGQGLQFLFEYFSETQRNKGNFPGRFSGRQFSNSRSEMNVSTLELGDSALYLCASSLEARGYGYTFGSGTRLTVV.

This chain uses TRBV7-2 with TRBJ1-2, with a tentative D call TRBD1 (5 bases). CDR3 length equals 15 residues. The V end was cut by 4 bases, the J end by 4 bases, with 16 bases between. CDR1 is SGHTA, CDR2 FQGNSA, per germline. The chain's CDR3 is CASSSLGQAFYGYTF. The CDR3 nucleotides are TGTGCCAGCAGCTCGCTGGGGCAGGCCTTCTATGGCTACACCTTC.

The rearrangement uses TRBV2 and TRBJ2-1; 14 bases are shared with TRBD2. CDR3 length equals 16 residues. Germline V gene data show CDR1 as SNHLY and CDR2 as FYNNEI. Unmatched junction bases numbered 9, after V lost 6 bases and J lost 8 bases. This chain's CDR3 is CASRVATSGGVYEQFF. The CDR3 DNA follows: TGTGCCAGCAGAGTAGCGACTAGCGGGGGGGTGTATGAGCAGTTCTTC.

This clone was detected a few times. The genes are TRBV3-1 (or the pseudogene TRBV3-2) and TRBJ1-3; no firm D call. The germline V gene has CDR1 LGHDT and CDR2 YNNKEL (reference sequence). The V and J ends lost 4 bases and 4 bases respectively, with 8 bases between them. The CDR3 covers 13 residues. The CDR3 here is CASSRDEGNTIYF. The CDR3 nucleotides are TGTGCCAGCAGCCGAGACGAGGGAAACACCATATATTTT.

CDR3 amino acids: CASSLWPGELFF. The CDR3 coding sequence is TGTGCCAGCAGTTTATGGCCCGGGGAGCTGTTTTTT. The V call is TRBV27, the J call TRBJ2-2; unclear D gene. Germline V CDR1 and CDR2: MNHEY, SMNVEV (reference sequence). The CDR3 length is 12 residues. With 1 base removed from V and 6 bases from J, the gap between germline ends came to 3 bases.

This clone was counted a single time. This sequence joins TRBV12-5 and TRBJ2-7, with a possible D match to TRBD2 (6 bases). The germline V and J ends were trimmed by 3 bases and 1 base, with 7 bases remaining between them. Germline V gene sequence: CDR1 LGHNT, CDR2 FRNRAP. This CDR3 has 13 residues. The CDR3 coding sequence is TGTGCTAGTGGTTTCGGGACTTCCTACGAGCAGTACTTC. It encodes CASGFGTSYEQYF.

This chain links TRBV2 with TRBJ1-4; 9 bases are a match to TRBD1. J lost 4 bases, V lost 6 bases, and 6 bases had no gene match. The germline V gene encodes CDR1 SNHLY and CDR2 FYNNEI. The CDR3 is made up of 15 amino acids. CDR3 coding DNA: TGTGCCAGCAGCCTACAGGGGGCAAATAATGAAAAACTGTTTTTT. Translation gives CASSLQGANNEKLFF.

This clone was picked up one time. This chain connects TRBV2 to TRBJ2-1, with a tentative D call TRBD1 (5 bases). V lost 4 bases and J 1 base, leaving 11 bases between the germline ends. Per the germline V gene, CDR1 is SNHLY and CDR2 is FYNNEI. This CDR3 is built from 15 residues. The CDR3 DNA reads as TGTGCCAGCAGTGGGGGCAGTAGATCCTACAATGAGCAGTTCTTC. It is translated as CASSGGSRSYNEQFF. The full variable domain, completed using reference TRBV2 and TRBJ2-1, is EPEVTQTPSHQVTQMGQEVILRCVPISNHLYFYWYRQILGQKVEFLVSFYNNEISEKSEIFDDQFSVERPDGSNFTLKIRSTKLEDSAMYFCASSGGSRSYNEQFFGPGTRLTVL.